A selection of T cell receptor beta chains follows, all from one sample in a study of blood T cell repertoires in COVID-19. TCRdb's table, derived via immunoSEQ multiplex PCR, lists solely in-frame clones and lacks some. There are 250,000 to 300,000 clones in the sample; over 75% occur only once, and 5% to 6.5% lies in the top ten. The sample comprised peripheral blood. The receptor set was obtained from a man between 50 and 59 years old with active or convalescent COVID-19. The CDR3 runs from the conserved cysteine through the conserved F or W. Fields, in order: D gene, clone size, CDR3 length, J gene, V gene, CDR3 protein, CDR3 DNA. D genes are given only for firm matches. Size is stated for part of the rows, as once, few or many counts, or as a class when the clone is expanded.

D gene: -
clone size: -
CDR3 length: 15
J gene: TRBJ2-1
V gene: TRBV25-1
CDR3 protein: CASSGGDGPYNEQFF
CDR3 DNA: TGTGCCAGCAGTGGGGGGGACGGCCCCTACAATGAGCAGTTCTTC

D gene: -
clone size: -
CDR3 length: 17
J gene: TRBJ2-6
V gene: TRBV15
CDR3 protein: CATSRGLGGSGANVLTF
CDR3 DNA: TGTGCCACCAGCAGGGGCCTAGGGGGCTCTGGGGCCAACGTCCTGACTTTC

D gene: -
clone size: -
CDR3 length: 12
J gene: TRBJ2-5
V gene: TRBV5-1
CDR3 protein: CASSLAGETQYF
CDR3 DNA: TGCGCCAGCAGCTTGGCCGGGGAGACCCAGTACTTC

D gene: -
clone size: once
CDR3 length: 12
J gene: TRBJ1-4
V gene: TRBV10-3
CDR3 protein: CAISDINEKLFF
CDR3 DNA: TGTGCCATCAGTGACATTAATGAAAAACTGTTTTTT

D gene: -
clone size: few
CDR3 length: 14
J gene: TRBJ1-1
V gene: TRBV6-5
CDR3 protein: CASSFRGGNTEAFF
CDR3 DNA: TGTGCCAGCAGTTTTAGGGGGGGGAACACTGAAGCTTTCTTT

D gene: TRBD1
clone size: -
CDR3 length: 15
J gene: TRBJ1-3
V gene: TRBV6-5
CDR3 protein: CASSQGEVSGNTIYF
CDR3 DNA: TGTGCCAGCAGTCAGGGGGAGGTCTCTGGAAACACCATATATTTT

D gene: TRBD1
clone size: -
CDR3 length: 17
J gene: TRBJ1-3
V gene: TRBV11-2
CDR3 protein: CASSLDRAAISGNTIYF
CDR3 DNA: TGTGCCAGCAGCCTTGACAGGGCAGCGATCTCTGGAAACACCATATATTTT

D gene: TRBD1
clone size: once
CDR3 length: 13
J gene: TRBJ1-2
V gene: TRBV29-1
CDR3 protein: CSVVQGTNYGYTF
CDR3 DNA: TGCAGCGTCGTACAGGGGACCAACTATGGCTACACCTTC

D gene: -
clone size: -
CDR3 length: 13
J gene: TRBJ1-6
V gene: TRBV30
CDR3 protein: CAWSPIIRGSLHF
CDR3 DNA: TGTGCCTGGAGTCCCATAATCCGGGGATCCCTCCACTTT

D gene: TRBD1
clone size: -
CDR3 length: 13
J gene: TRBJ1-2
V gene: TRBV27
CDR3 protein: CASSWDRSYGYTF
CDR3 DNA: TGTGCCAGCAGCTGGGACAGGAGCTATGGCTACACCTTC

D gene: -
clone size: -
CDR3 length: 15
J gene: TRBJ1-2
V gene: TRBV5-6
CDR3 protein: CASSLALLSMPVYTF
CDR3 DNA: TGTGCCAGCAGCTTGGCTCTCCTATCCATGCCTGTCTACACCTTC

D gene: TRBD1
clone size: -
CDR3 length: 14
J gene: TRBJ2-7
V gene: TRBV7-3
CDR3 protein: CASSLMGQGYEQYF
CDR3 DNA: TGTGCCAGCAGCTTAATGGGACAGGGTTACGAGCAGTACTTC

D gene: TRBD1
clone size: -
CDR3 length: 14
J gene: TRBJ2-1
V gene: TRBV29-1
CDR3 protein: CSVGYRGSYNEQFF
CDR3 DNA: TGCAGCGTCGGATACAGGGGCTCCTACAATGAGCAGTTCTTC

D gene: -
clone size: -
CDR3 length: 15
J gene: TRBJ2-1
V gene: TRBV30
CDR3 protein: CAWTAGSFPPGEQFF
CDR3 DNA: TGTGCCTGGACAGCCGGGAGCTTCCCCCCAGGTGAGCAGTTCTTC

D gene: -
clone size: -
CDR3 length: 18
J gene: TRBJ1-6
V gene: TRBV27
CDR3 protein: CASSLSPRQGNNNSPLHF
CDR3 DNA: TGTGCCAGCAGTTTATCACCCCGGCAGGGTAATAATAATTCACCCCTCCACTTT

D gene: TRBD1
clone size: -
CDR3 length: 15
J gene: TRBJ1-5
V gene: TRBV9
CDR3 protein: CASSVDGTGFQPQHF
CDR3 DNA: TGTGCCAGCAGCGTAGATGGGACAGGGTTTCAGCCCCAGCATTTT

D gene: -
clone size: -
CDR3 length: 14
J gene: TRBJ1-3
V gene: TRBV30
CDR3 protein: CAWRGPSSGNTIYF
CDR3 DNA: TGTGCCTGGAGGGGGCCCTCCTCTGGAAACACCATATATTTT

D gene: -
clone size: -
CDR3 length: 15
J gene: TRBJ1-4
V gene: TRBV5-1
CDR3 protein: CATNPRSLFNEKLFF
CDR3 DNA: TGCGCCACCAACCCCAGAAGTCTCTTTAATGAAAAACTGTTTTTT

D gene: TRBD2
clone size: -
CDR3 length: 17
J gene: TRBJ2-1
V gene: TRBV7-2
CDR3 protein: CASSSAHLAGGLNEQFF
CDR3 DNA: TGTGCCAGCAGCTCCGCCCACCTAGCGGGAGGGCTTAATGAGCAGTTCTTC

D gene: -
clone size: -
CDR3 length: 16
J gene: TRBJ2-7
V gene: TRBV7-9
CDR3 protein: CASSPGRGRNTYEQYF
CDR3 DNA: TGTGCCAGCAGCCCCGGCCGGGGTCGGAATACCTACGAGCAGTACTTC

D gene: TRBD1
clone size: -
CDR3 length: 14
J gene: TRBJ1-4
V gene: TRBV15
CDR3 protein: CATSAGQALEKLFF
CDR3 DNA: TGTGCCACCAGCGCGGGACAGGCCCTTGAAAAACTGTTTTTT

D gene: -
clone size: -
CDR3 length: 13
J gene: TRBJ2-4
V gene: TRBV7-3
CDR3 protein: CASSRTAGDIQYF
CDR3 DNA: TGTGCCAGCAGCCGCACGGCCGGGGACATTCAGTACTTC

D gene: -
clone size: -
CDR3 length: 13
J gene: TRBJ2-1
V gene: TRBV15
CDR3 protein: CATSETVYNEQFF
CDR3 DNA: TGTGCCACCAGCGAAACGGTCTACAATGAGCAGTTCTTC

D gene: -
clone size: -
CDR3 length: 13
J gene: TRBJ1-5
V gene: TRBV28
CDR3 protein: CASSTGVRQPQHF
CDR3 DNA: TGTGCCAGCAGTACGGGGGTGCGTCAGCCCCAGCATTTT

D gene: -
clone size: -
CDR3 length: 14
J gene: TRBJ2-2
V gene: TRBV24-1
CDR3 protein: CATSQTIDTGELFF
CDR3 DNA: TGTGCCACCAGTCAAACTATCGACACCGGGGAGCTGTTTTTT